Below are 17 T cell receptor beta chains sequenced from a single sample in a study of shared clonotypes between healthy human individuals. This table comes from immunoSEQ multiplex PCR, and its TCRdb copy is limited to in-frame clones, with some not included. The data contain 330,000 or so clones, approximately 74% of them seen just once; the ten biggest clones take up approximately 10%. Sequenced: memory CD4+ T cells sorted from blood. This sample's subset: CD45RA-negative fraction. The origin of the receptors is a man aged 25-40 years in good health.

The chain carries TRBV9 and TRBJ2-7; D tentatively fits TRBD1 or TRBD2 (5 bases each). This CDR3 contains 15 residues. Looked up from germline, CDR1 is SGDLS and CDR2 is YYNGEE. The V gene lost 4 bases and the J gene lost 0 bases, with 14 bases spanning the gap. The CDR3 is CASSPRTTSSYEQYF. Here the CDR3 DNA reads TGTGCCAGCAGCCCAAGGACAACTAGCTCCTACGAGCAGTACTTC.

This chain connects TRBV12-5 to TRBJ2-3, with TRBD2 matching 10 bases. Trimming removed 1 base from V and 0 bases from J; junction bases left unmatched: 4. CDR3 size: 17 residues. Germline loops: CDR1 LGHNT, CDR2 FRNRAP. CDR3 region: CASGLGLAGESTDTQYF. The CDR3, as DNA: TGTGCTAGTGGTTTGGGACTAGCGGGTGAGAGCACAGATACGCAGTATTTT.

V and J are TRBV9 and TRBJ2-7; tentative D call: TRBD2 (6 bases). Germline V gene lookup returns CDR1 SGDLS and CDR2 YYNGEE. The V and J ends lost 0 bases and 4 bases respectively, with 14 bases between them. The CDR3 runs 15 residues. The CDR3 loop reads CASSVGVAAFYEQYF. In nucleotides, the CDR3 is TGTGCCAGCAGCGTAGGAGTAGCGGCATTTTACGAGCAGTACTTC. The variable domain in full, with the rest retrieved from reference TRBV9 and TRBJ2-7, is DSGVTQTPKHLITATGQRVTLRCSPRSGDLSVYWYQQSLDQGLQFLIQYYNGEERAKGNILERFSAQQFPDLHSELNLSSLELGDSALYFCASSVGVAAFYEQYFGPGTRLTVT.

The chain couples TRBV7-9 to TRBJ2-3; D is undetermined. This CDR3 region has 14 residues. Trimming left V 2 bases short and J 3 bases short, with 9 bases between. The germline CDR1 and CDR2 sequences are SEHNR and FQNEAQ (reference sequence). The CDR3 nucleotides read TGTGCCAGCAGCTTAAGAAGTGGGACAGATACGCAGTATTTT. Protein sequence: CASSLRSGTDTQYF.

The chain carries TRBV10-3 and TRBJ1-3; no reliable D call. The V gene lost 0 bases and the J gene lost 4 bases, with 7 bases spanning the gap. The CDR3 has 14 residues. Germline CDR1 ENHRY, CDR2 SYGVKD. The CDR3 DNA reads as TGTGCCATCAGTGAGTCGGGTGGCGGAAACACCATATATTTT. As protein: CAISESGGGNTIYF.

V is TRBV2 and J is TRBJ2-7; D may be TRBD2 (6 bases). This CDR3 region has 13 residues. Per the germline V gene, CDR1 is SNHLY and CDR2 is FYNNEI. Trimming took 8 bases from V and 0 from J, leaving 11 bases between them. The CDR3 is CASRDSFSYEQYF. The CDR3 nucleotides read TGTGCCAGCCGGGACTCCTTCTCCTACGAGCAGTACTTC. Complete variable domain (other parts from reference TRBV2 and TRBJ2-7): EPEVTQTPSHQVTQMGQEVILRCVPISNHLYFYWYRQILGQKVEFLVSFYNNEISEKSEIFDDQFSVERPDGSNFTLKIRSTKLEDSAMYFCASRDSFSYEQYFGPGTRLTVT.

As regards this clone: A much larger clonotype is one base distant, so this may be a read error. The genes are TRBV6-5 and TRBJ2-7; weak D call: TRBD1 (6 bases). V lost 8 bases to trimming and J lost 2 bases, with 7 bases between them. Germline lookup yields CDR1 MNHEY and CDR2 SVGAGI. The CDR3 consists of 11 residues. The CDR3 region has the DNA TGTGCCAGCCAGGGGCCCTACGAGCAGTACTTC. Its protein product is CASQGPYEQYF.

The genes are TRBV6-5 and TRBJ2-7; maybe TRBD1 (5 bases). The CDR3 runs 12 residues. The germline gives CDR1 MNHEY, CDR2 SVGAGI. The CDR3 loop is CASQTVSYEQYF. The CDR3 DNA sequence: TGTGCGAGTCAGACAGTCTCCTACGAGCAGTACTTC.

This chain uses TRBV30 with TRBJ1-5; 9 nucleotides match TRBD1. The CDR3 is 17 residues long. Germline CDR1 is GTSNPN and CDR2 is SVGIG (reference sequence). V shed 1 base and J 4 bases; nucleotides not matched to a gene: 11. CDR3 DNA sequence: TGTGCCTGGAGTGCGGTCGCCTTGGGACAGGGTAATCAGCCCCAGCATTTT. This sequence encodes CAWSAVALGQGNQPQHF.

V and J are TRBV27 and TRBJ2-5; 9 bases map to TRBD1. This CDR3 has 16 amino acids. Looked up from germline, CDR1 is MNHEY and CDR2 is SMNVEV (reference sequence). With 5 bases clipped from V and 0 bases from J, the junction kept 7 bases outside the gene matches. The CDR3 sequence: CASSPGQGKYQETQYF. In DNA, the CDR3 is TGTGCCAGCAGTCCGGGACAGGGCAAGTACCAAGAGACCCAGTACTTC.

The chain recombines TRBV5-1 with TRBJ2-1; D ambiguous. CDR3 length: 12 residues. Trimming left V 0 bases short and J 8 bases short, with 6 bases between. Germline V CDR1 and CDR2: SGHRS, YFSETQ. DNA for the CDR3: TGCGCCAGCAGCTTGGATGGTCATGAGCAGTTCTTC. Protein: CASSLDGHEQFF.

The chain combines TRBV5-1 with TRBJ2-5; D possibly corresponds to TRBD1 (5 bases). Per germline, CDR1 SGHRS and CDR2 YFSETQ. The CDR3 sequence is 14 residues long. Trimming removed 2 bases at V and 2 bases at J, with 10 bases between. As DNA, the CDR3 is TGCGCCAGCAGCTTAAAGACAGTTCAAGAGACCCAGTACTTC. It codes for CASSLKTVQETQYF.

The chain combines TRBV18 with TRBJ2-3; TRBD2 matches 13 bases. This CDR3 region has 16 residues. In germline, CDR1 is KGHSH, CDR2 LQKENI. With 3 bases clipped from V and 6 bases from J, the junction kept 6 bases outside the gene matches. CDR3 bases: TGTGCCAGCTCACCCGAGGGACTAGCGGGGCCCGATACGCAGTATTTT. Translated: CASSPEGLAGPDTQYF.

This chain joins TRBV2 and TRBJ2-3, with D perhaps matching TRBD1 or TRBD2 (5 bases each). V dropped 8 bases and J dropped 4 bases, with 19 bases sitting between them. Germline loops: CDR1 SNHLY, CDR2 FYNNEI. The CDR3 extends over 15 amino acids. The CDR3 sequence: CASSAERGVADTQYF. CDR3 nucleotide sequence: TGTGCCAGCTCCGCGGAGAGGGGTGTAGCAGATACGCAGTATTTT.

This clone occurred a few times. The V gene is TRBV7-9, the J gene TRBJ1-1; a possible D gene is TRBD1 (5 bases). Per the germline V gene, CDR1 is SEHNR and CDR2 is FQNEAQ (reference sequence). Trimming took 5 bases from V and 0 from J, leaving 19 bases between them. CDR3 length equals 17 residues. CDR3 sequence: CASSRRGRGYMNTEAFF. CDR3 nucleotides: TGTGCCAGCAGCCGGAGGGGCCGGGGCTATATGAACACTGAAGCTTTCTTT.

About this clone itself: The same CDR3 is also encoded by other DNA sequences in this sample. The chain is built from TRBV9 and TRBJ1-2; tentative D call: TRBD1 (6 bases). The CDR3 has 13 amino acids. The V end lost 2 bases, the J end lost 2 bases, and 7 bases lay between the germline ends. CDR1 SGDLS and CDR2 YYNGEE come from the germline V gene. The chain's CDR3 is CASSVGQNYGYTF. CDR3 nucleotides: TGTGCCAGCAGCGTCGGACAGAACTATGGCTACACCTTC.

This clone was seen only a few times. V gene TRBV10-1 combines with J gene TRBJ1-2; 7 bases map to TRBD1. The CDR3 runs 13 residues. With V trimmed by 5 bases and J by 5 bases, 5 bases remained unmatched. Per the germline V gene, CDR1 is WNHNN and CDR2 is SYGVQD (reference sequence). CDR3 region: CASSSGTVYGYTF. The DNA of the CDR3 is TGCGCCAGCAGTTCCGGGACAGTTTATGGCTACACCTTC.